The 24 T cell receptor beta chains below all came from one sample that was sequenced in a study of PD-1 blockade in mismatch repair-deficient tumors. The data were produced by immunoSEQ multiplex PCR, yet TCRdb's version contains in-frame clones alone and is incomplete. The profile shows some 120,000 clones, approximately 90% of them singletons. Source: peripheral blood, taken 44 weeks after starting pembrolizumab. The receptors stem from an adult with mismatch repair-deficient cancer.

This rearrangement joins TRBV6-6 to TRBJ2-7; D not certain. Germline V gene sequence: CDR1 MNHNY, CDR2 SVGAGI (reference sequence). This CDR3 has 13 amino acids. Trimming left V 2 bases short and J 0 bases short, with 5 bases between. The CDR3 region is CASSYDSSYEQYF. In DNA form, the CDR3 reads TGTGCCAGCAGTTACGACTCCTCCTACGAGCAGTACTTC.

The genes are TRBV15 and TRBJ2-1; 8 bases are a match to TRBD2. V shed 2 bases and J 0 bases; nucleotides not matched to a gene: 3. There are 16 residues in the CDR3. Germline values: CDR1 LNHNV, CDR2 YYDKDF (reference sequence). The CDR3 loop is CATSRWTSYSYNEQFF. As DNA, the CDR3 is TGTGCCACCAGCAGATGGACTAGCTACTCCTACAATGAGCAGTTCTTC.

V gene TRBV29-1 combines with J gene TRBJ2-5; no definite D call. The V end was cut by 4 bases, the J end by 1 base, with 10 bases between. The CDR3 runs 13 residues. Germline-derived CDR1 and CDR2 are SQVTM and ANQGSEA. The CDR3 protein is CSVVYTSQETQYF. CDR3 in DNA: TGCAGCGTTGTTTACACCTCCCAAGAGACCCAGTACTTC.

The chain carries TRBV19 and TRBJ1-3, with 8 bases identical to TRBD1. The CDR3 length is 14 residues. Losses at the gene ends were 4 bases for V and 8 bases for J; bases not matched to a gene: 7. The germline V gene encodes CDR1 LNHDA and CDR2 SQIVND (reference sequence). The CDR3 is CASSRVGQGDTIYF. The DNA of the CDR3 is TGTGCCAGTAGTAGAGTCGGACAGGGTGACACCATATATTTT.

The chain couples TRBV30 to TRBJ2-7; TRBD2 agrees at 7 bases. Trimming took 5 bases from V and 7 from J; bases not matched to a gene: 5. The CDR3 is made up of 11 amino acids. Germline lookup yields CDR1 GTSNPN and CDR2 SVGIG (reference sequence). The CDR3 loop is CAWREAGEQYF. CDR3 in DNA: TGTGCCTGGCGAGAAGCGGGGGAGCAGTACTTC.

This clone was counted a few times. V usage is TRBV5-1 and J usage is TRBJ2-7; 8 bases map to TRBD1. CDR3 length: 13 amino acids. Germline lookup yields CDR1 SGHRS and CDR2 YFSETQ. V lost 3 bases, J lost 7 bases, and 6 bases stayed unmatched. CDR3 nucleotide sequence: TGCGCCAGCAGCTCGCAGGGGGCGCGGGAGCAGTACTTC. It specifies CASSSQGAREQYF. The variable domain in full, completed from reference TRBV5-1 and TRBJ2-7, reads KAGVTQTPRYLIKTRGQQVTLSCSPISGHRSVSWYQQTPGQGLQFLFEYFSETQRNKGNFPGRFSGRQFSNSRSEMNVSTLELGDSALYLCASSSQGAREQYFGPGTRLTVT.

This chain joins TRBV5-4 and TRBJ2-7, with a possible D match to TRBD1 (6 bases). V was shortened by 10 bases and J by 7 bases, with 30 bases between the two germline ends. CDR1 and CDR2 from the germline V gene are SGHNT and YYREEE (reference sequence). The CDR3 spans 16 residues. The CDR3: CASRPGPDSTLAEQYF. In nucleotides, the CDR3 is TGTGCCTCTAGACCAGGTCCGGACAGCACTTTAGCGGAGCAGTACTTC. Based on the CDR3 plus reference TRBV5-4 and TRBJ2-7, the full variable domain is ETGVTQSPTHLIKTRGQQVTLRCSSQSGHNTVSWYQQALGQGPQFIFQYYREEENGRGNFPPRFSGLQFPNYSSELNVNALELDDSALYLCASRPGPDSTLAEQYFGPGTRLTVT.

CDR3: CASSLVTRASGNPYEQYF. The DNA of the CDR3 is TGTGCCAGCAGCCTCGTAACCAGGGCTAGCGGGAATCCCTACGAGCAGTACTTC. The chain is built from TRBV11-3 and TRBJ2-7; 9 positions match TRBD2. CDR1 is SGHNT and CDR2 is YENEEA in the germline V gene. This CDR3 contains 18 residues. V was clipped by 5 bases and J by 2 bases; unmatched bases: 16.

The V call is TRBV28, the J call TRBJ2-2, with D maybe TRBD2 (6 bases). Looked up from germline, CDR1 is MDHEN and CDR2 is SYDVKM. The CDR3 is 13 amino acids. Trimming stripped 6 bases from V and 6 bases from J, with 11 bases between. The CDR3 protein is CASSLGGAGELFF. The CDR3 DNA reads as TGTGCCAGCAGCCTGGGCGGGGCCGGGGAGCTGTTTTTT.

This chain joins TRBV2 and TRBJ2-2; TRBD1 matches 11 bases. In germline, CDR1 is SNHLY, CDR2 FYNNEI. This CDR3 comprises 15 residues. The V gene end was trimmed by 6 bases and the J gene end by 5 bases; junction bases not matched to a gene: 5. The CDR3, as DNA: TGTGCCAGCAGCCAGGACAGGGGGCTGACCGGGGAGCTGTTTTTT. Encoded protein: CASSQDRGLTGELFF.

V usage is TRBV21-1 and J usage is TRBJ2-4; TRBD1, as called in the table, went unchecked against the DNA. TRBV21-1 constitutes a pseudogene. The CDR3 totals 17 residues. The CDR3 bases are TGTGCCAGCAGCGGTCACAGGTGCGCATTAGCCAAAAACATTCAGTACTTC. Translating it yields CASSGHRCALAKNIQYF.

CDR3 sequence reads: CASSLQSRRGYSYEQYF. For the CDR3, the DNA is TGCGCCAGCAGCTTGCAGTCAAGGCGGGGATACTCCTACGAGCAGTACTTC. The chain recombines TRBV5-1 with TRBJ2-7, with D perhaps matching TRBD2 (6 bases). The CDR3 is 17 amino acids. V lost 1 base, J lost 0 bases, and 17 bases lay in between. Per germline, CDR1 SGHRS and CDR2 YFSETQ.

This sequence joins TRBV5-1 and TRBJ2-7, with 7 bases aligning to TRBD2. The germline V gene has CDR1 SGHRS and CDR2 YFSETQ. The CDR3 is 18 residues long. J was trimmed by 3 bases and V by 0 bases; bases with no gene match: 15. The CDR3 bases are TGCGCCAGCAGCTTGGGGGAGGGTCTAGCGGTATCCTACTACGAGCAGTACTTC. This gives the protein CASSLGEGLAVSYYEQYF.

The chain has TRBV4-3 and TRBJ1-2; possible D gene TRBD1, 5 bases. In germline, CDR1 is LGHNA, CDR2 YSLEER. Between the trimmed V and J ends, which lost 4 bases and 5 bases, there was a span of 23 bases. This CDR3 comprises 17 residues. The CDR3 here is CASSPIDTGPYLYGYTF. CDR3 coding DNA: TGCGCCAGCAGCCCTATTGATACAGGACCTTATTTATATGGCTACACCTTC.

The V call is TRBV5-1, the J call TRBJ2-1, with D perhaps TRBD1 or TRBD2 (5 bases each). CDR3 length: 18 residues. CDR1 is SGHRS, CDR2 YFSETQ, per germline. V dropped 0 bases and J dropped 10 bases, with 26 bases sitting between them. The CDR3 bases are TGCGCCAGCAGCTTGGGGGGGTTGGTAGCAAGACTACTACGGGAGCAGTTCTTC. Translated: CASSLGGLVARLLREQFF.

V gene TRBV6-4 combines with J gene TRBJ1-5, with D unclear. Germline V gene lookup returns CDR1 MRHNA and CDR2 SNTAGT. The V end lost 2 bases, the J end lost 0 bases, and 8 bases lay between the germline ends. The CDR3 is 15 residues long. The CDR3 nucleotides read TGTGCCAGCAGTGACCCCGGCCTTAGCAATCAGCCCCAGCATTTT. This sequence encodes CASSDPGLSNQPQHF.

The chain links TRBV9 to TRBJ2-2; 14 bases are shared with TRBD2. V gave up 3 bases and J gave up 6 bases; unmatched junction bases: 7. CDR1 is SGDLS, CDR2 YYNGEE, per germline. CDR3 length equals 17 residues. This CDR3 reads CASSEGLAGVVAGELFF. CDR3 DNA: TGTGCCAGCAGCGAGGGACTAGCGGGAGTGGTCGCCGGGGAGCTGTTTTTT.

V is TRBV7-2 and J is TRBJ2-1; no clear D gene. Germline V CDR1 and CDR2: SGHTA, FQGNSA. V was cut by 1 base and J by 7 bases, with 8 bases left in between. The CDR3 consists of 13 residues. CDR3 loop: CASSLGLGNEQFF. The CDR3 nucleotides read TGTGCCAGCAGCTTAGGATTGGGAAATGAGCAGTTCTTC. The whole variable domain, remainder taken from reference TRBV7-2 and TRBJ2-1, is GAGVSQSPSNKVTEKGKDVELRCDPISGHTALYWYRQSLGQGLEFLIYFQGNSAPDKSGLPSDRFSAERTGGSVSTLTIQRTQQEDSAVYLCASSLGLGNEQFFGPGTRLTVL.

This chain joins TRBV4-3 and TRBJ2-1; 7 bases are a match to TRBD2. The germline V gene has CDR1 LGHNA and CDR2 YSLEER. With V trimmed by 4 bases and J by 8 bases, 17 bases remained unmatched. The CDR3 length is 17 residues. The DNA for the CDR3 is TGCGCCAGCAGCCTTTTGTACCTAGCGGAGCTTACACATGAGCAGTTCTTC. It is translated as CASSLLYLAELTHEQFF.

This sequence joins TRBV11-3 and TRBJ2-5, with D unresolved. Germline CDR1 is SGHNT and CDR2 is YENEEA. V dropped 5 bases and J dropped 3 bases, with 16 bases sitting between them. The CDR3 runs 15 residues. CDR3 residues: CASSLTKIMEETQYF. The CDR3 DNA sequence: TGTGCCAGCAGCCTGACGAAGATAATGGAAGAGACCCAGTACTTC.

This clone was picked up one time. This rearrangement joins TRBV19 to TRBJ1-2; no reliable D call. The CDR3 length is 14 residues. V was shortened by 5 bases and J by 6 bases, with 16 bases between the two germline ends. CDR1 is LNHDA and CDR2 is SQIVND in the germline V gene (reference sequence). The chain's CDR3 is CASSGLLGGHGYTF. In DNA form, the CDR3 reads TGTGCCAGTAGTGGGTTGTTGGGAGGCCATGGCTACACCTTC. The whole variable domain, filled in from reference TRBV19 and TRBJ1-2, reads DGGITQSPKYLFRKEGQNVTLSCEQNLNHDAMYWYRQDPGQGLRLIYYSQIVNDFQKGDIAEGYSVSREKKESFPLTVTSAQKNPTAFYLCASSGLLGGHGYTFGSGTRLTVV.

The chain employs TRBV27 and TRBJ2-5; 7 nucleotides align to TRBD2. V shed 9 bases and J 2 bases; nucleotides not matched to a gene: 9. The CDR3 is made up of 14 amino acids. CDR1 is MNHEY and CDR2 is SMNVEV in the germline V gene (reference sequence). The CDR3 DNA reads TGTGCCAGTAGGGCTAGCGGAATACAAGAGACCCAGTACTTC. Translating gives CASRASGIQETQYF.

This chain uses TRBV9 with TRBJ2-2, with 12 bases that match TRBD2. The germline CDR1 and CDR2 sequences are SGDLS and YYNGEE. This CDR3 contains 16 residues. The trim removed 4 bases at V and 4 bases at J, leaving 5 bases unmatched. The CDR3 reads CASSSQLAGGTGELFF. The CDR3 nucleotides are TGTGCCAGCAGCTCCCAACTAGCGGGAGGCACCGGGGAGCTGTTTTTT. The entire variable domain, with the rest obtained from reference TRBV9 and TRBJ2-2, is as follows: DSGVTQTPKHLITATGQRVTLRCSPRSGDLSVYWYQQSLDQGLQFLIQYYNGEERAKGNILERFSAQQFPDLHSELNLSSLELGDSALYFCASSSQLAGGTGELFFGEGSRLTVL.

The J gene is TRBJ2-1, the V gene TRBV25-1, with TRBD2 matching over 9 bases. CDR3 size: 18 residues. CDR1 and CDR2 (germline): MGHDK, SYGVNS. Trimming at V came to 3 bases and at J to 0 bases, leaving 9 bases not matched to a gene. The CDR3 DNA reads TGTGCCAGCAGTGAGGGGAGGTTTAGCGGGAGCTCCTACAATGAGCAGTTCTTC. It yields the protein CASSEGRFSGSSYNEQFF.